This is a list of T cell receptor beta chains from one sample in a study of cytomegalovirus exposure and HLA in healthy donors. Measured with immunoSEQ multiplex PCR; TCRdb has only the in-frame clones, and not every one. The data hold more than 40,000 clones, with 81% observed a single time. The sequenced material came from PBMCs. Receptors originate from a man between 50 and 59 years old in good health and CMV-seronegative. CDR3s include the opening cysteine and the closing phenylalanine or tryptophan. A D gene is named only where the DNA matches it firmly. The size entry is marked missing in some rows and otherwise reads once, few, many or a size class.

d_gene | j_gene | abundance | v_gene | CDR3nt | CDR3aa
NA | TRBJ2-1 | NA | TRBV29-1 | TGCAGCGCTGGAGGGACAGACTACAATGAGCAGTTCTTC | CSAGGTDYNEQFF
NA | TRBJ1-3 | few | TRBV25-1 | TGTGCCAGCAGTGAACATGGAGTCTCTGGAAACACCATATATTTT | CASSEHGVSGNTIYF
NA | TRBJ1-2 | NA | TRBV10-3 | TGTGCCATCAGTGAGTCGACGGGAGGACGGAATGGCTACACCTTC | CAISESTGGRNGYTF
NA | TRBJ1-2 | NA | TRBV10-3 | TGTGCCATCTATGACGGGGGGGAGGGAGGCTACACCTTC | CAIYDGGEGGYTF
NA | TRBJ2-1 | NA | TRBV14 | TGTGCCAGCAGTCGACTGCGCTCCTACAATGAGCAGTTCTTC | CASSRLRSYNEQFF
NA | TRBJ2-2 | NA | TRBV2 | TGTGCCAGCAGTGAGCGGCACACCGGGGAGCTGTTTTTT | CASSERHTGELFF
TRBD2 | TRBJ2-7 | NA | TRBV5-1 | TGCGCCAGCAGCTTCAGCGGGAGATCTAGCGAGCAGTACTTC | CASSFSGRSSEQYF
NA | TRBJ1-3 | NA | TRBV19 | TGTGCCAGTAGACTGATCTCCGGGACACTTTCTGGAAACACCATATATTTT | CASRLISGTLSGNTIYF
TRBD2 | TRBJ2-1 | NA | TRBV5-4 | TGTGCCAGCAGCTTGCAAGGACTAGCGGGAGGTGAGCAGTTCTTC | CASSLQGLAGGEQFF
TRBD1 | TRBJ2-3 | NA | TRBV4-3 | TGCGCCAGCAGCCAAGCACAGGGGGCGATTTTCGACACGCAGTATTTT | CASSQAQGAIFDTQYF
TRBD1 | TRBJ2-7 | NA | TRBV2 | TGTGCCAGCAGCCTGGTACAGGGGGCGACGCACGGCGAGCAGTACTTC | CASSLVQGATHGEQYF
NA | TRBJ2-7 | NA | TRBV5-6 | TGTGCCAGCAGCACCGGGACTCTCTACGAGCAGTACTTC | CASSTGTLYEQYF
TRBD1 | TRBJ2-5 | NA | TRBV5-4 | TGTGCCAGCAGCTGGGGTGGGACAGCTCAAGAGACCCAGTACTTC | CASSWGGTAQETQYF
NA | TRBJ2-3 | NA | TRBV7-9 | TGTGCCAGCAGCTTAGGTGGGGGGGCCAGTACGCAGTATTTT | CASSLGGGASTQYF
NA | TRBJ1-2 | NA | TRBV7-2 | TGTGCCAGCAGCTTAGGGGGGGGCAGCTATAACTATGGCTACACCTTC | CASSLGGGSYNYGYTF
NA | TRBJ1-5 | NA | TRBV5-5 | TGTGCCAGCAGGGGCAGCCCCAATCAGCCCCAGCATTTT | CASRGSPNQPQHF
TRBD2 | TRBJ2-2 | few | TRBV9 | TGTGCCAGCAGCGTCGCGGGGGGCGACACCGGGGAGCTGTTTTTT | CASSVAGGDTGELFF
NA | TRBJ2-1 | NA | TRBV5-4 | TGTGCCAGCAGCTCCGGACTGGTAACGAACAATGAGCAGTTCTTC | CASSSGLVTNNEQFF
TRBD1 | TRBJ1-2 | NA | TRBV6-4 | TGTGCCAGCAGTGACAGGGGGCGGGGTGGCTACACCTTC | CASSDRGRGGYTF
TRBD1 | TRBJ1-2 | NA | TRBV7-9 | TGTGCCAGCAGCTTTCCGGCAGGGGGCTATGGCTACACCTTC | CASSFPAGGYGYTF